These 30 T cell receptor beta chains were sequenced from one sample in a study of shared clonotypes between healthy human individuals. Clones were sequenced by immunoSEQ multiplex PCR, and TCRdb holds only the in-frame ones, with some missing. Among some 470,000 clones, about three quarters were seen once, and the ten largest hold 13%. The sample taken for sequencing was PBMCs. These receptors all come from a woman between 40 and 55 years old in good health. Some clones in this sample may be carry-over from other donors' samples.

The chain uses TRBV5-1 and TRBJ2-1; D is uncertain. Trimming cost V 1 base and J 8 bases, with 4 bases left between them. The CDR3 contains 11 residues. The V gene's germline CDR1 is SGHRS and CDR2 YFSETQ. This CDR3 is CASSLSYEQFF. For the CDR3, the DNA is TGCGCCAGCAGCTTGAGCTATGAGCAGTTCTTC.

CDR3 coding DNA: TGCAGCGTTGCTACTAGCGGGAGAAATGAGCAGTTCTTC. Translation: CSVATSGRNEQFF. The chain links TRBV29-1 to TRBJ2-1, with TRBD2 identical over 11 bases. Germline values: CDR1 SQVTM, CDR2 ANQGSEA. This CDR3 spans 13 amino acids. The ends lost 4 bases at V and 7 bases at J; junction bases unmatched: 3.

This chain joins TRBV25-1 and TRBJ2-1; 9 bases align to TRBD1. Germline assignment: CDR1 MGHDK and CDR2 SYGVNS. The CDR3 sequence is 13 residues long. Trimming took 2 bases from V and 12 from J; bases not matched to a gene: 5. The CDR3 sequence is CASSETGGAVQFF. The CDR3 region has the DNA TGTGCCAGCAGTGAAACAGGGGGCGCGGTGCAGTTCTTC.

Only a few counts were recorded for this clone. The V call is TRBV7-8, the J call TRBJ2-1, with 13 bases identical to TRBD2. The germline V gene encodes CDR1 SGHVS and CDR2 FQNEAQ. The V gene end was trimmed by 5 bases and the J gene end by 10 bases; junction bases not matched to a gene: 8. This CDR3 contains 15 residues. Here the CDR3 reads CASSHGLAGAEEQFF. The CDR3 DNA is TGTGCCAGCAGCCACGGACTAGCGGGAGCTGAAGAGCAGTTCTTC.

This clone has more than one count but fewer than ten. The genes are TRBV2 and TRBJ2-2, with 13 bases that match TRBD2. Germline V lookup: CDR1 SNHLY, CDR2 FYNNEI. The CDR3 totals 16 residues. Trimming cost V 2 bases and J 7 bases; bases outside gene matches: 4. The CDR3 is CASSETSGRVGGELFF. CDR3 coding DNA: TGTGCCAGCAGTGAAACTAGCGGGAGGGTCGGCGGGGAGCTGTTTTTT.

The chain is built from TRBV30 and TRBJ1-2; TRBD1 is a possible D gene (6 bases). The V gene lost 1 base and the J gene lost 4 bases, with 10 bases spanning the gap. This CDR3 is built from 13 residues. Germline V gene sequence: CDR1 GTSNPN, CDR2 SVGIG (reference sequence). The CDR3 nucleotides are TGTGCCTGGAGTGAGGGGGACGCCTATGGCTACACCTTC. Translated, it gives CAWSEGDAYGYTF.

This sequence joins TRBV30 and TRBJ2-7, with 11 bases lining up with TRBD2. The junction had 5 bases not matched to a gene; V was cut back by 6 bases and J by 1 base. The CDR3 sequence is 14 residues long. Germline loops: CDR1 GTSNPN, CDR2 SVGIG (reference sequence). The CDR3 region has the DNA TGTGCCTGTAGCGGGACTAGCGGTTCCTACGAGCAGTACTTC. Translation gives CACSGTSGSYEQYF.

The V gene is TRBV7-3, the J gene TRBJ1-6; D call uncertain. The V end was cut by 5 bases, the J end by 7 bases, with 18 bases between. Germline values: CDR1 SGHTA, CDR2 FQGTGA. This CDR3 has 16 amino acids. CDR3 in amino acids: CASSRFGVSENSPLHF. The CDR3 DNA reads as TGTGCCAGCAGCCGATTCGGTGTCAGCGAGAATTCACCCCTCCACTTT. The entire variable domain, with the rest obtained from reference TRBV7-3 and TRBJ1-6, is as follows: GAGVSQTPSNKVTEKGKYVELRCDPISGHTALYWYRQSLGQGPEFLIYFQGTGAADDSGLPNDRFFAVRPEGSVSTLKIQRTERGDSAVYLCASSRFGVSENSPLHFGNGTRLTVT.

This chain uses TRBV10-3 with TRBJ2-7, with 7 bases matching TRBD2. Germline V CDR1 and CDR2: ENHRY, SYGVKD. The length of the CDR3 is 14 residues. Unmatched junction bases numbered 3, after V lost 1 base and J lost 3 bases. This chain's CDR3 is CAISEYGGSYEQYF. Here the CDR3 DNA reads TGTGCCATCAGTGAGTATGGCGGGAGCTACGAGCAGTACTTC.

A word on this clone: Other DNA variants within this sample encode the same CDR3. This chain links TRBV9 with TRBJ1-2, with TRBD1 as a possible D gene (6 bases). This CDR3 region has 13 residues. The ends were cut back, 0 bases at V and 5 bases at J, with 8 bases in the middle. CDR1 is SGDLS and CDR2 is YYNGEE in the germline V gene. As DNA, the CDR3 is TGTGCCAGCAGCGTAGAACAGGGATATGGCTACACCTTC. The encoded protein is CASSVEQGYGYTF.

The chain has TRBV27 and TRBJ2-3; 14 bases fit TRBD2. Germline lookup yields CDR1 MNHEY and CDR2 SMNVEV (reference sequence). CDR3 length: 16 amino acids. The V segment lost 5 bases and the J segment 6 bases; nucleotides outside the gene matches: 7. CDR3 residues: CASSPGTSGSWDTQYF. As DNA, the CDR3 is TGTGCCAGCAGTCCCGGGACTAGCGGGAGTTGGGATACGCAGTATTTT.

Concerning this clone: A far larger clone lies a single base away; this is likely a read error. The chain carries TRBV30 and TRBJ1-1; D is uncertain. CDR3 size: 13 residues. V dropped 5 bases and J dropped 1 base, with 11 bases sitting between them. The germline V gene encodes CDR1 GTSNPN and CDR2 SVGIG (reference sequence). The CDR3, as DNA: TGTGCCTGGGAGGGAAACACGAACACTGAAGCTTTCTTT. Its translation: CAWEGNTNTEAFF.

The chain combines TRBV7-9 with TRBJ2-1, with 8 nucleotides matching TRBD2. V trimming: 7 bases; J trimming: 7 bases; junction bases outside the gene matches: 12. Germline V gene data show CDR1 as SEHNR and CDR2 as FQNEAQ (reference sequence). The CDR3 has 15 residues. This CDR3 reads CASNLGLGLWNEQFF. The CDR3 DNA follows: TGTGCCAGCAACCTGGGACTAGGGCTATGGAATGAGCAGTTCTTC.

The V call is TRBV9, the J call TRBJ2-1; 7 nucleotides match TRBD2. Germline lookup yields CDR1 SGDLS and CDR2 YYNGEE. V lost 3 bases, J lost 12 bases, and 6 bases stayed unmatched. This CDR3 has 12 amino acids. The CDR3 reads CASSGGGGPQFF. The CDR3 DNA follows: TGTGCCAGCAGCGGTGGGGGAGGGCCGCAGTTCTTC.

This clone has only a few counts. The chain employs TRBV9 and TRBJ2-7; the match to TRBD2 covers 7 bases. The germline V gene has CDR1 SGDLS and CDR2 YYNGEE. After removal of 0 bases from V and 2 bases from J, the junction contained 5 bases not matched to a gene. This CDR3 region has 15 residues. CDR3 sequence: CASSVEVAGTYEQYF. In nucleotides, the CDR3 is TGTGCCAGCAGCGTAGAAGTAGCGGGCACCTACGAGCAGTACTTC.

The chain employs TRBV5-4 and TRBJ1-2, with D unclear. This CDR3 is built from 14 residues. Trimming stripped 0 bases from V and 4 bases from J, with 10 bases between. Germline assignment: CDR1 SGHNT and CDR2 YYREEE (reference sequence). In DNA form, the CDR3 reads TGTGCCAGCAGCTTGGAGGCGGCGGGCTATGGCTACACCTTC. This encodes CASSLEAAGYGYTF.

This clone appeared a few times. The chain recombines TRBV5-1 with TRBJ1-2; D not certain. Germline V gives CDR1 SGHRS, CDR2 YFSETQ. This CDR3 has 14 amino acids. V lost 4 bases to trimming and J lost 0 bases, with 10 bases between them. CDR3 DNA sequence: TGCGCCAGCAGCCCCCAGTCTACTAACTATGGCTACACCTTC. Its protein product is CASSPQSTNYGYTF.

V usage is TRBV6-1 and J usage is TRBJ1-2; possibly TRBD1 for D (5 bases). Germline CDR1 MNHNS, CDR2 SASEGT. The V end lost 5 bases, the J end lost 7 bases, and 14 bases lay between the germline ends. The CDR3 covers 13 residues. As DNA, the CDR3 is TGTGCCAGCAGTAACCCCGGGGGGGTTGGCTACACCTTC. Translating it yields CASSNPGGVGYTF.

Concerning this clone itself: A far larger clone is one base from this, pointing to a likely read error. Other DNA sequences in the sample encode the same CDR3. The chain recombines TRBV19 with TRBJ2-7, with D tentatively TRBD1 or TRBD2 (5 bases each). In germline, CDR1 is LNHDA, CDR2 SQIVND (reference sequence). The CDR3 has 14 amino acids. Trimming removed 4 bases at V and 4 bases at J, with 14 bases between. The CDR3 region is CASSNPGLQYEQYF. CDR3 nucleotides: TGTGCCAGTAGTAATCCGGGGCTACAATACGAGCAGTACTTC.

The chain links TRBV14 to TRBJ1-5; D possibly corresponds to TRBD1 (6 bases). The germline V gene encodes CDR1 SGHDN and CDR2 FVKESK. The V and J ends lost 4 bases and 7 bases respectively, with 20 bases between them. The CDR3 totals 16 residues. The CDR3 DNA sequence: TGTGCCAGCAGCCTTCACAGGGCCCCTAGTAGGCAGCCCCAGCATTTT. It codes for CASSLHRAPSRQPQHF. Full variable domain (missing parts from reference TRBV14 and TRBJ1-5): EAGVTQFPSHSVIEKGQTVTLRCDPISGHDNLYWYRRVMGKEIKFLLHFVKESKQDESGMPNNRFLAERTGGTYSTLKVQPAELEDSGVYFCASSLHRAPSRQPQHFGDGTRLSIL.

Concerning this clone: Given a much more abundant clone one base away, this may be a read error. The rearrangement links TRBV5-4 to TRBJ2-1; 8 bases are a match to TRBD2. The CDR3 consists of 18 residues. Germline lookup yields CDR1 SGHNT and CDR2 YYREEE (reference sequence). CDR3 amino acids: CASSLGARTGGPYSEQFF. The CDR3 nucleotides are TGTGCCAGCAGCTTGGGGGCCCGCACGGGAGGGCCCTACAGTGAGCAGTTCTTC.

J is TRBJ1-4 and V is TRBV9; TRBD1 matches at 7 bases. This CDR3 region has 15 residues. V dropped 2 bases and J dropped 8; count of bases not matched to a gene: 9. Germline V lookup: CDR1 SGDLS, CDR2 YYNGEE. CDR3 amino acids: CASSVTTGQEEKLFF. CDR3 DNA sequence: TGTGCCAGCAGCGTCACCACCGGACAGGAAGAAAAACTGTTTTTT.

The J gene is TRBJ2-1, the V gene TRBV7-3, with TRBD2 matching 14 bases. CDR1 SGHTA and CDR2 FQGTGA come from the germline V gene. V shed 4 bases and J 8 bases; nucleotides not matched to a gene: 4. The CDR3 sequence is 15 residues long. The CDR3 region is CASSSWTSGRYEQFF. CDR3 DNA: TGTGCCAGCAGCTCCTGGACTAGCGGGAGGTATGAGCAGTTCTTC. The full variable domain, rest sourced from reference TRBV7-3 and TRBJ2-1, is GAGVSQTPSNKVTEKGKYVELRCDPISGHTALYWYRQSLGQGPEFLIYFQGTGAADDSGLPNDRFFAVRPEGSVSTLKIQRTERGDSAVYLCASSSWTSGRYEQFFGPGTRLTVL.

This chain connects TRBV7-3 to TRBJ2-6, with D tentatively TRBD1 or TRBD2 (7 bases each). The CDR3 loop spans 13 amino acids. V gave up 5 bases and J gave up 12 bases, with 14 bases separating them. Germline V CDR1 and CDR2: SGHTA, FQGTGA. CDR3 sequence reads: CASSPQGEGVLTF. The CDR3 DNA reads TGTGCCAGCAGCCCGCAGGGGGAGGGCGTCCTGACTTTC. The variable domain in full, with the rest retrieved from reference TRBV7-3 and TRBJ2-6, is GAGVSQTPSNKVTEKGKYVELRCDPISGHTALYWYRQSLGQGPEFLIYFQGTGAADDSGLPNDRFFAVRPEGSVSTLKIQRTERGDSAVYLCASSPQGEGVLTFGAGSRLTVL.

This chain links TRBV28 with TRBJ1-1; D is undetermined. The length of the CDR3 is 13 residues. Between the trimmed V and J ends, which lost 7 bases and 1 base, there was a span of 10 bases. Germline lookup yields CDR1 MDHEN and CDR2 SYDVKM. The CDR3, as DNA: TGTGCCAGCACCAAATCAGGGAACACTGAAGCTTTCTTT. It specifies CASTKSGNTEAFF.

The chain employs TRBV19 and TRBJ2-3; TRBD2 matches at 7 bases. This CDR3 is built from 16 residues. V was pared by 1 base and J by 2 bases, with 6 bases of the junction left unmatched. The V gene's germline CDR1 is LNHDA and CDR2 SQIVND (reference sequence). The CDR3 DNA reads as TGTGCCAGTAGTATAGTGTGGGGGAGGGCCACAGATACGCAGTATTTT. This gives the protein CASSIVWGRATDTQYF.

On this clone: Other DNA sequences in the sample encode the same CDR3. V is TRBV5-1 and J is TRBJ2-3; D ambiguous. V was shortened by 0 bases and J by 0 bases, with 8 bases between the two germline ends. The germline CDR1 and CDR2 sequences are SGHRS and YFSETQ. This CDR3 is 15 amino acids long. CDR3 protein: CASSLEGGSTDTQYF. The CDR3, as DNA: TGCGCCAGCAGCTTGGAGGGCGGAAGCACAGATACGCAGTATTTT.

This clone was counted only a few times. The CDR3 DNA reads as TGCAGCGTTGAAAGGGGGACAGGGCGACGGGAGCAGTACTTC. Translated, it gives CSVERGTGRREQYF. V gene TRBV29-1 combines with J gene TRBJ2-7; TRBD1 aligns across 9 bases. Trimming cost V 2 bases and J 7 bases; bases outside gene matches: 9. The CDR3 spans 14 residues. Germline values: CDR1 SQVTM, CDR2 ANQGSEA.

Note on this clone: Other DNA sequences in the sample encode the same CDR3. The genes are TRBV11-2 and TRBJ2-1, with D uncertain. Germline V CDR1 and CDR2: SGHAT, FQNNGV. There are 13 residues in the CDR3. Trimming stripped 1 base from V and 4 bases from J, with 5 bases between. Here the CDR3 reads CASSLGAYNEQFF. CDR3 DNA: TGTGCCAGCAGCTTAGGGGCTTACAATGAGCAGTTCTTC.

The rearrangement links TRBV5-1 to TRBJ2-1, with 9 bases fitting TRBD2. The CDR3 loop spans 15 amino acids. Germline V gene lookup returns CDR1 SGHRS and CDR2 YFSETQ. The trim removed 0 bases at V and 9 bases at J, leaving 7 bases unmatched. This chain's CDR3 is CASSLATTSGGEQFF. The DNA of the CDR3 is TGCGCCAGCAGCTTGGCGACGACTAGCGGCGGTGAGCAGTTCTTC. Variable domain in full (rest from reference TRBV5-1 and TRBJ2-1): KAGVTQTPRYLIKTRGQQVTLSCSPISGHRSVSWYQQTPGQGLQFLFEYFSETQRNKGNFPGRFSGRQFSNSRSEMNVSTLELGDSALYLCASSLATTSGGEQFFGPGTRLTVL.